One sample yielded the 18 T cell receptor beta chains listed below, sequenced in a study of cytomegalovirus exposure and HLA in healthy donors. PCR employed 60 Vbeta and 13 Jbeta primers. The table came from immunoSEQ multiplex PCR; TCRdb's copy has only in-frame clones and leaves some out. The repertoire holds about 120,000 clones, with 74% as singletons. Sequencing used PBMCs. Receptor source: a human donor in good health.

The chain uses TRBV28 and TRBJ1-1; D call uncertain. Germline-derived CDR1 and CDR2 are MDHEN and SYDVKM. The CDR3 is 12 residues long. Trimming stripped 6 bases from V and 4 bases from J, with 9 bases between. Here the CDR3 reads CASRAFTTEAFF. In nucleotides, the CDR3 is TGTGCCAGCAGGGCTTTCACCACTGAAGCTTTCTTT.

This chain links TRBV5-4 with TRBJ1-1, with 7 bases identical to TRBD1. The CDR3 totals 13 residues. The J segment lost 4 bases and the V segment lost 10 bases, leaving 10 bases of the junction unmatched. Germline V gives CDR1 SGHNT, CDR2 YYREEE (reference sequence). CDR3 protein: CASGRAGGTEAFF. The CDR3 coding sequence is TGTGCCTCCGGGCGGGCAGGGGGCACTGAAGCTTTCTTT.

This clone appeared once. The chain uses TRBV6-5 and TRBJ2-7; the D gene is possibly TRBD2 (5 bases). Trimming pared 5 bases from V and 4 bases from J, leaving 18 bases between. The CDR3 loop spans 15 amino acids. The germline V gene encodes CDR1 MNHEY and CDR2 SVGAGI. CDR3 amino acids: CASSAPGRGRYEQYF. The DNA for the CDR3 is TGTGCCAGCAGTGCCCCCGGGCGCGGGCGTTACGAGCAGTACTTC.

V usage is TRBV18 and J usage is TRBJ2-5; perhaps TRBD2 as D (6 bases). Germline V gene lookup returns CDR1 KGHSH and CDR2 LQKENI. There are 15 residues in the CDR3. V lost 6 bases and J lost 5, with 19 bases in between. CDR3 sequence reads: CASSQPQEGGETQYF. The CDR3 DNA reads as TGTGCCAGCTCCCAGCCCCAGGAAGGAGGGGAGACCCAGTACTTC.

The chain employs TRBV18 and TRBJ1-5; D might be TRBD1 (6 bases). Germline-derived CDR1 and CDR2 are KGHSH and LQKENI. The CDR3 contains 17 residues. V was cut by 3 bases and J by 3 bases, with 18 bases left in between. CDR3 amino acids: CASSPDSGSRANQPQHF. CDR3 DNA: TGTGCCAGCTCACCGGACAGTGGCAGTCGGGCCAATCAGCCCCAGCATTTT.

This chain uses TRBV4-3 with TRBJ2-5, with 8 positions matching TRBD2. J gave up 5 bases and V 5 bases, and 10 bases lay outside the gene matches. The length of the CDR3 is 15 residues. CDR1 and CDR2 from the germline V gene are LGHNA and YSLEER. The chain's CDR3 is CASSLTSGAGETQYF. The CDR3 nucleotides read TGCGCCAGCAGCTTAACTAGCGGCGCAGGGGAGACCCAGTACTTC.

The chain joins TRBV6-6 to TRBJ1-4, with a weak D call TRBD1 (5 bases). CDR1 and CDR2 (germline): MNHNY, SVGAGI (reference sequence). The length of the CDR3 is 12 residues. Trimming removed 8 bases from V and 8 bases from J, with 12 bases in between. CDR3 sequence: CASGQGNEKLFF. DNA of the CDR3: TGTGCCAGCGGCCAGGGCAACGAAAAACTGTTTTTT.

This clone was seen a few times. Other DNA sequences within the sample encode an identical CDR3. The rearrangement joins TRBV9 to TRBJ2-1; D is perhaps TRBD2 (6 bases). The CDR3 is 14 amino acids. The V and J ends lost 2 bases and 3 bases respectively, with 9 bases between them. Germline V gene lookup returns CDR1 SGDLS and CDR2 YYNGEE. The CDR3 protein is CASSVAGSYNEQFF. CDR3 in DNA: TGTGCCAGCAGCGTCGCGGGGAGCTACAATGAGCAGTTCTTC. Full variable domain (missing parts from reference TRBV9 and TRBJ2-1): DSGVTQTPKHLITATGQRVTLRCSPRSGDLSVYWYQQSLDQGLQFLIQYYNGEERAKGNILERFSAQQFPDLHSELNLSSLELGDSALYFCASSVAGSYNEQFFGPGTRLTVL.

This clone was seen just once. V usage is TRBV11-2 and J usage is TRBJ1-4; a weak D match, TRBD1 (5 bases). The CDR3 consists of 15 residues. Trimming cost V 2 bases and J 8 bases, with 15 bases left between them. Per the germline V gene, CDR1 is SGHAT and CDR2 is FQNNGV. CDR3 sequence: CASSLYAGLKEKLFF. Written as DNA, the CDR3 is TGTGCCAGCAGCTTATACGCAGGGTTAAAAGAAAAACTGTTTTTT.

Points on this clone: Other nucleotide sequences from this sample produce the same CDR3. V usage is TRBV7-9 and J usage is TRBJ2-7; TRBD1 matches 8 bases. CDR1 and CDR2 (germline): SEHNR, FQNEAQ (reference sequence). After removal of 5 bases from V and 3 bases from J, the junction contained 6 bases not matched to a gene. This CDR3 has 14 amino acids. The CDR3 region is CASSLGTGSYEQYF. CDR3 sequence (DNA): TGTGCCAGCAGCCTGGGGACAGGAAGCTACGAGCAGTACTTC.

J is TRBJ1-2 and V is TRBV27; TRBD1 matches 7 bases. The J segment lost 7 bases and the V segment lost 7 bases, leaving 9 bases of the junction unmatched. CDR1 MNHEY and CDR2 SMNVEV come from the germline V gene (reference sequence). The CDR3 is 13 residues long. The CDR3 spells CASTEEGAAGYTF. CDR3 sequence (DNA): TGTGCCAGCACGGAGGAGGGGGCAGCTGGCTACACCTTC.

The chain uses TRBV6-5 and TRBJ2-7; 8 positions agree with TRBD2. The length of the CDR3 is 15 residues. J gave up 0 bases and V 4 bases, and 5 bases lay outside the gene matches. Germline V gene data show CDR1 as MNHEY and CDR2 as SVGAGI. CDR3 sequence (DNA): TGTGCCAGCAGTTTAGCGGGAACTCCCTCCTACGAGCAGTACTTC. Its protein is CASSLAGTPSYEQYF.

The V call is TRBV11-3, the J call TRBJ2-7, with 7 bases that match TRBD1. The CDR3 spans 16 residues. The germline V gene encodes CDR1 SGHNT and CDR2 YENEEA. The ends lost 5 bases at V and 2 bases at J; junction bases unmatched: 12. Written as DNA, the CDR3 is TGTGCCAGCAGCGATCCGAGGGACAGTCTCCCCTACGAGCAGTACTTC. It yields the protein CASSDPRDSLPYEQYF.

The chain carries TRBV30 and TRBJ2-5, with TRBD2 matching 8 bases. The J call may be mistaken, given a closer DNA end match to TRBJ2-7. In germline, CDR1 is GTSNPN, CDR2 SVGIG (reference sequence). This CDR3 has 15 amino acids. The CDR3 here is CAWAFSERGFYEQYF. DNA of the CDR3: TGTGCCTGGGCTTTTTCAGAGCGGGGGTTTTACGAGCAGTACTTC.

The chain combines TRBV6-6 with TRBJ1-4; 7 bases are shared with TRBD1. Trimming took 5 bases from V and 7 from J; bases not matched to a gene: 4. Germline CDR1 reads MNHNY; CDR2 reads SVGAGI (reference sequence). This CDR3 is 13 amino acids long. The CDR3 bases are TGTGCCAGCAGTATCACAGGGGCTGAAAAACTGTTTTTT. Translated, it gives CASSITGAEKLFF.

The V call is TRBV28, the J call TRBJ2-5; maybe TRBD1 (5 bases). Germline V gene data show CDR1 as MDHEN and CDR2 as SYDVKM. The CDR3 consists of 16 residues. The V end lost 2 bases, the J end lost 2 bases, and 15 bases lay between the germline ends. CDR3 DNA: TGTGCCAGCAGTTTAAGATTTGGTCAGGGACAAGAGACCCAGTACTTC. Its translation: CASSLRFGQGQETQYF.

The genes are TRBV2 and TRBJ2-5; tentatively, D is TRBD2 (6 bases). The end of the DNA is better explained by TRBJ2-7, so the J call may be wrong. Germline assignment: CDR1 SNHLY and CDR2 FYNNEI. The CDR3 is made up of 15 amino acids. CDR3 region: CASSEWAGLDYEQYF. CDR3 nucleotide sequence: TGTGCCAGCAGTGAATGGGCGGGGTTAGACTACGAGCAGTACTTC.

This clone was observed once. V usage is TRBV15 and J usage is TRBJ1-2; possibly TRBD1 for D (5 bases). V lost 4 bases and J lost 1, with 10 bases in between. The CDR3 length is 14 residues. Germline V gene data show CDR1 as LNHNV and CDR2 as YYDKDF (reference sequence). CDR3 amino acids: CATSTADSNYGYTF. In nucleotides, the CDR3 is TGTGCCACCAGCACCGCTGACAGTAACTATGGCTACACCTTC.